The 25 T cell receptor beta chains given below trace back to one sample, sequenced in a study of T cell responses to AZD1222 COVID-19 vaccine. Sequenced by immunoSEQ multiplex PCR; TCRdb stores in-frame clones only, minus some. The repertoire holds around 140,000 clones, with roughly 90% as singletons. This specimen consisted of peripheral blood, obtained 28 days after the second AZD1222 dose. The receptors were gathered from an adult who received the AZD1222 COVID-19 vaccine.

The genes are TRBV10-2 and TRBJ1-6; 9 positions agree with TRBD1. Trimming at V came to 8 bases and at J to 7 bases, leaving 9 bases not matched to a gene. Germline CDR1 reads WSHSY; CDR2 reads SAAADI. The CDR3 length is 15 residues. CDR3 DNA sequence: TGCGCCAGCTTAGACTGGACAGGGGTAAATTCACCCCTCCACTTT. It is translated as CASLDWTGVNSPLHF.

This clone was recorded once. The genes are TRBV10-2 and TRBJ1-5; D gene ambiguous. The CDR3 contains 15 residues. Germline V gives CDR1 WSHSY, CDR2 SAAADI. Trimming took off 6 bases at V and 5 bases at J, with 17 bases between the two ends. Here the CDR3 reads CASSLGRGRDQPQHF. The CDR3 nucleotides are TGCGCCAGCAGCCTCGGACGGGGAAGGGATCAGCCCCAGCATTTT.

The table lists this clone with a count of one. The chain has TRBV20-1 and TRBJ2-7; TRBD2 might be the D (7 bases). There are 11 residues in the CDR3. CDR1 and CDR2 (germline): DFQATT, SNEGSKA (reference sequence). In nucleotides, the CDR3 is TGCAGCTGGGGGGGGCCCTACGAGCAGTACTTC. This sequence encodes CSWGGPYEQYF.

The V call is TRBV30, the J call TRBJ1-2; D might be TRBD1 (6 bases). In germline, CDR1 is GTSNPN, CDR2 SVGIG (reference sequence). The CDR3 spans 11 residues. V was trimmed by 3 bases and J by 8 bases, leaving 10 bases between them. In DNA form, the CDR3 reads TGTGCCTGGAGCGCACAGGGAGGCTACACCTTC. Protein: CAWSAQGGYTF.

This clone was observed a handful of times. This CDR3 is CASSRTSGSFAGELFF. CDR3 nucleotide sequence: TGCGCCAGCAGCCGCACTAGCGGGAGCTTCGCCGGGGAGCTGTTTTTT. V usage is TRBV5-1 and J usage is TRBJ2-2, with 11 positions matching TRBD2. Germline V gene data show CDR1 as SGHRS and CDR2 as YFSETQ. The CDR3 has 16 amino acids. Trimming at V came to 4 bases and at J to 6 bases, leaving 8 bases not matched to a gene.

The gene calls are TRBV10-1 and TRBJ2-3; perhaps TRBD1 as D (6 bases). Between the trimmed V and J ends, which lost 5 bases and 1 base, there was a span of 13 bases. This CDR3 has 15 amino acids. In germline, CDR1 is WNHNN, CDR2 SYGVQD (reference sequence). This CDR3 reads CASSPPGAGTDTQYF. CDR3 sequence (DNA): TGCGCCAGCAGTCCTCCAGGGGCCGGCACAGATACGCAGTATTTT.

Here the CDR3 reads CSAEMEGYTF. The CDR3 DNA reads as TGCAGCGCCGAGATGGAGGGCTACACCTTC. The chain joins TRBV29-1 to TRBJ1-2; D is undetermined. CDR1 is SQVTM and CDR2 is ANQGSEA in the germline V gene. The CDR3 covers 10 residues. With 7 bases removed from V and 8 bases from J, the gap between germline ends came to 11 bases.

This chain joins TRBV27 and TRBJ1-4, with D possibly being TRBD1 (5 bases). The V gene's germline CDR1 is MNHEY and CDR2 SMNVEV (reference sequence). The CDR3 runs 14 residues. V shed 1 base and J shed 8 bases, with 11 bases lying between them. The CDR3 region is CASSLYQGREKLFF. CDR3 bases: TGTGCCAGCAGTTTATACCAGGGAAGGGAAAAACTGTTTTTT.

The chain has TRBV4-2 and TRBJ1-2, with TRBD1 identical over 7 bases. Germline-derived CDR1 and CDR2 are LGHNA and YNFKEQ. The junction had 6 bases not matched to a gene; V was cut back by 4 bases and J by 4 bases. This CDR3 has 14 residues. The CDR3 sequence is CASSPGQQIYGYTF. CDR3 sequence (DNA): TGTGCCAGCAGCCCGGGACAGCAGATCTATGGCTACACCTTC.

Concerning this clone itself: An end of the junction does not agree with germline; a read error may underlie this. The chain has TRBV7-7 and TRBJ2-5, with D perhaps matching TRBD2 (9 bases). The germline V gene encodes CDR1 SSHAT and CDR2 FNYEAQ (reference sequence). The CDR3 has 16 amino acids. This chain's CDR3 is CASSLAGAGGEETQYF. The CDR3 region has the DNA TGTGCTAGCAGCTTAGCGGGGGCAGGGGGCGAGGAGACCCAGTACTTC.

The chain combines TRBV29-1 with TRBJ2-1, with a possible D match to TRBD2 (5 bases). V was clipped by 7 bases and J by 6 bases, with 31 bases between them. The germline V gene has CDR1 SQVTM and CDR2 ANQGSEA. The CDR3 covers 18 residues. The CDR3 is CSARRELVAEKMRNEQFF. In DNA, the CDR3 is TGCAGCGCACGCCGTGAACTAGTGGCCGAAAAAATGCGCAATGAGCAGTTCTTC.

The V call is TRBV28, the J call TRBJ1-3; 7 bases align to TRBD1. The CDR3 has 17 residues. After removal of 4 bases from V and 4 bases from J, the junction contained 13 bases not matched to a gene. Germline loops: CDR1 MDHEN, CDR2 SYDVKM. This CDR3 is CASSSQWRGQAGNTIYF. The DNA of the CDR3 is TGTGCCAGCAGTTCTCAATGGAGGGGGCAAGCGGGAAACACCATATATTTT.

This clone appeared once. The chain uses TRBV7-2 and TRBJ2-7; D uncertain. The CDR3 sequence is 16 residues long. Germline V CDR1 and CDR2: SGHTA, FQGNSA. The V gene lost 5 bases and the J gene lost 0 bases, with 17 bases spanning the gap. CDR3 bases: TGTGCCAGCAGCACCACCGGGTCTCCGAGCTCCTACGAGCAGTACTTC. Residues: CASSTTGSPSSYEQYF. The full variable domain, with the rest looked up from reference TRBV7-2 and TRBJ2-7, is GAGVSQSPSNKVTEKGKDVELRCDPISGHTALYWYRQSLGQGLEFLIYFQGNSAPDKSGLPSDRFSAERTGGSVSTLTIQRTQQEDSAVYLCASSTTGSPSSYEQYFGPGTRLTVT.

CDR3 residues: CASSQTSGGTYNEQFF. CDR3 nucleotide sequence: TGTGCCAGCAGCCAAACTAGCGGGGGAACCTACAATGAGCAGTTCTTC. This chain joins TRBV11-2 and TRBJ2-1; the match to TRBD2 covers 11 bases. There are 16 residues in the CDR3. The germline V gene encodes CDR1 SGHAT and CDR2 FQNNGV. Germline trimming cut 5 bases from V and 2 bases from J; bases unmatched to any gene: 5. The full variable domain, in which reference TRBV11-2 and TRBJ2-1 provide the parts outside the CDR3, is EAGVAQSPRYKIIEKRQSVAFWCNPISGHATLYWYQQILGQGPKLLIQFQNNGVVDDSQLPKDRFSAERLKGVDSTLKIQPAKLEDSAVYLCASSQTSGGTYNEQFFGPGTRLTVL.

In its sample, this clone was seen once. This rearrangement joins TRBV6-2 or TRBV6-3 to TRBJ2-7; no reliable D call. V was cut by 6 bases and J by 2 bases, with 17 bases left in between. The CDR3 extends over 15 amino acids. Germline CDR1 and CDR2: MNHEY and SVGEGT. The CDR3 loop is CASSTRGDRTYEQYF. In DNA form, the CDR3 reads TGTGCCAGCAGCACCCGCGGAGACCGAACCTACGAGCAGTACTTC.

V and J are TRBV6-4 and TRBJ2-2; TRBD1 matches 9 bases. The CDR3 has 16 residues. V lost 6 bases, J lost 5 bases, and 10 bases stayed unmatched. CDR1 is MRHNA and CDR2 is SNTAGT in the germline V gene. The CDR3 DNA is TGTGCCAGCAGCAGAGTACAGGGGGCGCGGACCGGGGAGCTGTTTTTT. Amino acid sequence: CASSRVQGARTGELFF.

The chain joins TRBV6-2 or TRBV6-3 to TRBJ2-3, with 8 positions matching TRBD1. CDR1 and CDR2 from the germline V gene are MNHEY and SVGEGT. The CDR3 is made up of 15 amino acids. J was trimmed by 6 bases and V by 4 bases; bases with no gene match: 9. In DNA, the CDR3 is TGTGCCAGCAGTTTTCAGGACAGGGTGAGGGATACGCAGTATTTT. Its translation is CASSFQDRVRDTQYF.

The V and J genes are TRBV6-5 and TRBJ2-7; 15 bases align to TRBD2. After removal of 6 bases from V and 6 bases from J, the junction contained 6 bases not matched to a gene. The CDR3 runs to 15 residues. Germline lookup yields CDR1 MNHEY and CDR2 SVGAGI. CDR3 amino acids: CASSLGTSGRSEQYF. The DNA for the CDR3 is TGTGCCAGCAGCCTAGGGACTAGCGGGAGGAGCGAGCAGTACTTC.

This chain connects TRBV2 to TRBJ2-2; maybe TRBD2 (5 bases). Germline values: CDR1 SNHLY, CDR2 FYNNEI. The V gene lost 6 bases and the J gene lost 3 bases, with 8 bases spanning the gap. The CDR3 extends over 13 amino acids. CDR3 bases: TGTGCCAGCAGAGGACTGCACACCGGGGAGCTGTTTTTT. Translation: CASRGLHTGELFF.

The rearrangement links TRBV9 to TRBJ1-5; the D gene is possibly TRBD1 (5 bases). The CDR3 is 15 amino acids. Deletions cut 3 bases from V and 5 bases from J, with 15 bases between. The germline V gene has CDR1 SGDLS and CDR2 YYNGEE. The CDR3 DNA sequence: TGTGCCAGCAGCGCCCAGGGTTGGGGTGATCAGCCCCAGCATTTT. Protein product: CASSAQGWGDQPQHF.

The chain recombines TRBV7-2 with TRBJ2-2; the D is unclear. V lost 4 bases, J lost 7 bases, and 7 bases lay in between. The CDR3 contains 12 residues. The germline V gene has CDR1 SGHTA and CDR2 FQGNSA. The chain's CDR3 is CASSSTGGELFF. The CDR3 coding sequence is TGTGCCAGCAGCTCGACCGGCGGGGAGCTGTTTTTT.

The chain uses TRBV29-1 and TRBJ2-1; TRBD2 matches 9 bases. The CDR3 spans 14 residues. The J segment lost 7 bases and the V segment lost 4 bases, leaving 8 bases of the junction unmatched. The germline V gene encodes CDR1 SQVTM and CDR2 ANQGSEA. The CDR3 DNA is TGCAGCGTTGGGGGTAGCGGGAGAGGGAATGAGCAGTTCTTC. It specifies CSVGGSGRGNEQFF.

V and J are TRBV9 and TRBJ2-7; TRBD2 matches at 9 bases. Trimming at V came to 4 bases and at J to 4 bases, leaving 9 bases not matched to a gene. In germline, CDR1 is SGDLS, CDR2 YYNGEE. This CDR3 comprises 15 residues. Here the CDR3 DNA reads TGTGCCAGCAGCATTAGCGGGAGCGAGGAATACGAGCAGTACTTC. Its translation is CASSISGSEEYEQYF.

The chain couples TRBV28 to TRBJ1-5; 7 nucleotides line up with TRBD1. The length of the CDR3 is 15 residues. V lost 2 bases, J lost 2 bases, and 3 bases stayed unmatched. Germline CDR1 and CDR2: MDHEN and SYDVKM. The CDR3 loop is CASSLGTGGNQPQHF. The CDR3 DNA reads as TGTGCCAGCAGTTTAGGTACAGGGGGCAATCAGCCCCAGCATTTT.

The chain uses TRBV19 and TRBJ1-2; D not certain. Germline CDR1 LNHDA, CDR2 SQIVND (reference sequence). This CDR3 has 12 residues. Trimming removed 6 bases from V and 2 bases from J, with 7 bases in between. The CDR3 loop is CASSILNYGYTF. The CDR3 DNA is TGTGCCAGTAGCATCTTAAACTATGGCTACACCTTC.